These T cell receptor beta chains were read from a single sample in a study of technical replicates of blood from several donors. Only in-frame clones appear in the TCRdb table, and some are missing; sequencing was by immunoSEQ multiplex PCR. The table shows 60,000 to 90,000 clones, with 85% to 95% occurring only once. The sequenced material came from T cells isolated from PBMCs. Receptors originate from a human donor in good health. Each CDR3 is given with its conserved first and last residue. The D gene is left open where the match is weak. For some rows the clone size is stated as once, few or many, or as a class when expanded; others skip it.

cdr3_nt: TGTGCCACCAGCAGAGATCGGGTGTCCACCGGGGAGCTGTTTTTT; cdr3_aa: CATSRDRVSTGELFF; d_call: -; j_call: TRBJ2-2; v_call: TRBV15; clone_size: -
cdr3_nt: TGTGCCAGCAGCTTAGGACTAGCGTCAGAGACCCAGTACTTC; cdr3_aa: CASSLGLASETQYF; d_call: TRBD2; j_call: TRBJ2-5; v_call: TRBV7-7; clone_size: -
cdr3_nt: TGTGCCAGCAGCTACCGGGACAGGGGCTACGAGCAGTACTTC; cdr3_aa: CASSYRDRGYEQYF; d_call: TRBD1; j_call: TRBJ2-7; v_call: TRBV11-3; clone_size: -
cdr3_nt: TGTGCCAGCAGTTACAACAGGGTTAAGGAGCAGTTCTTC; cdr3_aa: CASSYNRVKEQFF; d_call: -; j_call: TRBJ2-1; v_call: TRBV27; clone_size: once
cdr3_nt: TGTGCCAGCAGTTTAAGGGGTTTCTACGAGCAGTACTTC; cdr3_aa: CASSLRGFYEQYF; d_call: -; j_call: TRBJ2-7; v_call: TRBV28; clone_size: -
cdr3_nt: TGTGCCAGTAGTCTACAGGGGGACCATGGCTACACCTTC; cdr3_aa: CASSLQGDHGYTF; d_call: TRBD1; j_call: TRBJ1-2; v_call: TRBV19; clone_size: -
cdr3_nt: TGTGCCAGCAGCCAAAATTCGGGGTTCAGTGGCTACACCTTC; cdr3_aa: CASSQNSGFSGYTF; d_call: -; j_call: TRBJ1-2; v_call: TRBV4-2; clone_size: -
cdr3_nt: TGTGCCAGCAGCTTGTCCGGGGAAGGGGGAGAGACCCAGTACTTC; cdr3_aa: CASSLSGEGGETQYF; d_call: -; j_call: TRBJ2-5; v_call: TRBV5-6; clone_size: -
cdr3_nt: TGTGCCAGCAGCTTGGATTGGGGACAGGGAGGGGAGCAGTTCTTC; cdr3_aa: CASSLDWGQGGEQFF; d_call: TRBD1; j_call: TRBJ2-1; v_call: TRBV5-4; clone_size: -
cdr3_nt: TGTGCCAGCAGTGAAACTACAGGGACTATGAACACTGAAGCTTTCTTT; cdr3_aa: CASSETTGTMNTEAFF; d_call: -; j_call: TRBJ1-1; v_call: TRBV2; clone_size: once
cdr3_nt: TGTGCCAGCAGCCTGAACAGGGGCTCCTACGAGCAGTACTTC; cdr3_aa: CASSLNRGSYEQYF; d_call: TRBD1; j_call: TRBJ2-7; v_call: TRBV27; clone_size: -
cdr3_nt: TGTGCCAGCAAGGAGACAGGCCTGAACACTGAAGCTTTCTTT; cdr3_aa: CASKETGLNTEAFF; d_call: -; j_call: TRBJ1-1; v_call: TRBV2; clone_size: -
cdr3_nt: TGCGCCAGCAGCAGGACAGGGGTTCCAGATACGCAGTATTTT; cdr3_aa: CASSRTGVPDTQYF; d_call: TRBD1; j_call: TRBJ2-3; v_call: TRBV5-1; clone_size: -
cdr3_nt: TGTGCCAGCAGCCTGACTAGCGGAGGATACAATGAGCAGTTCTTC; cdr3_aa: CASSLTSGGYNEQFF; d_call: TRBD2; j_call: TRBJ2-1; v_call: TRBV27; clone_size: -
cdr3_nt: TGTGCCAGCAGCGCGACAGGGGTTGGGACAGATACGCAGTATTTT; cdr3_aa: CASSATGVGTDTQYF; d_call: TRBD1; j_call: TRBJ2-3; v_call: TRBV9; clone_size: once
cdr3_nt: TGTGCCAGCAGAGATGACAGACGTAATGAAAAACTGTTTTTT; cdr3_aa: CASRDDRRNEKLFF; d_call: -; j_call: TRBJ1-4; v_call: TRBV28; clone_size: -
cdr3_nt: TGCGCCAGCAGCTTTCGCCGGGGGGATCAAGATACGCAGTATTTT; cdr3_aa: CASSFRRGDQDTQYF; d_call: TRBD2; j_call: TRBJ2-3; v_call: TRBV5-1; clone_size: -
cdr3_nt: TGTGCCAGCAGTTACTCGATATGGAGTGAGGAAAAACTGTTTTTT; cdr3_aa: CASSYSIWSEEKLFF; d_call: -; j_call: TRBJ1-4; v_call: TRBV6-6; clone_size: -
cdr3_nt: TGCGCCAGCAGCCGTCAGGGGATGAACACTGAAGCTTTCTTT; cdr3_aa: CASSRQGMNTEAFF; d_call: -; j_call: TRBJ1-1; v_call: TRBV4-1; clone_size: -
cdr3_nt: TGTGCCAGCAGCTTAACAGGGGCGAGTGGCTACACCTTC; cdr3_aa: CASSLTGASGYTF; d_call: -; j_call: TRBJ1-2; v_call: TRBV7-3; clone_size: -
cdr3_nt: TGTGCCAGCAGCCCCGGGACTAGGGGTGAGCAGTTCTTC; cdr3_aa: CASSPGTRGEQFF; d_call: TRBD2; j_call: TRBJ2-1; v_call: TRBV7-9; clone_size: -
cdr3_nt: TGTGCCAGCAGCGCCTATCCCCAGGGCCGACACCCATCTTGGGGTACGCAGTATTTT; cdr3_aa: CASSAYPQGRHPSWGTQYF; d_call: -; j_call: TRBJ2-3; v_call: TRBV7-9; clone_size: once
cdr3_nt: TGTGCCAGCAGCGAAAGGCTAGCGGGAGTACAGTACTTC; cdr3_aa: CASSERLAGVQYF; d_call: TRBD2; j_call: TRBJ2-5; v_call: TRBV9; clone_size: -
cdr3_nt: TGCGCCAGCAGCTTGGACAGGGTAACTGGAAACACCATATATTTT; cdr3_aa: CASSLDRVTGNTIYF; d_call: -; j_call: TRBJ1-3; v_call: TRBV5-1; clone_size: few
cdr3_nt: TGCGCCAGCAGCTTGATGAGCGGCTCCTACGAGCAGTACTTC; cdr3_aa: CASSLMSGSYEQYF; d_call: -; j_call: TRBJ2-7; v_call: TRBV5-1; clone_size: -
cdr3_nt: TGTGCCAGCAGCCAGACCCGGGACAGTTACGAGCAGTACTTC; cdr3_aa: CASSQTRDSYEQYF; d_call: TRBD1; j_call: TRBJ2-7; v_call: TRBV6-6; clone_size: once
cdr3_nt: TGTGCCAGCTCACCACCGGGTTTAGGGGGCACAGATACGCAGTATTTT; cdr3_aa: CASSPPGLGGTDTQYF; d_call: -; j_call: TRBJ2-3; v_call: TRBV18; clone_size: -
cdr3_nt: TGCGCCAGCAGCTTGGAGGGAGTCACAATCGGTGAGCAGTTCTTC; cdr3_aa: CASSLEGVTIGEQFF; d_call: -; j_call: TRBJ2-1; v_call: TRBV5-1; clone_size: -
cdr3_nt: TGTGCCAGTAGTATGGGCGGGGGCCCTGGAAACACCATATATTTT; cdr3_aa: CASSMGGGPGNTIYF; d_call: -; j_call: TRBJ1-3; v_call: TRBV19; clone_size: -
cdr3_nt: TGCGCCAACAGTGAGGGACGGGGAGATCAACCCCAGCATTTT; cdr3_aa: CANSEGRGDQPQHF; d_call: -; j_call: TRBJ1-5; v_call: TRBV10-2; clone_size: -
cdr3_nt: TGTGCCAGCTCCCAGACTAGCGGGATTGTTGAGCAGTTCTTC; cdr3_aa: CASSQTSGIVEQFF; d_call: TRBD2; j_call: TRBJ2-1; v_call: TRBV18; clone_size: -
cdr3_nt: TGTGCCAGCAGCTTGTCAGGGCTAGCCAAAAACATTCAGTACTTC; cdr3_aa: CASSLSGLAKNIQYF; d_call: -; j_call: TRBJ2-4; v_call: TRBV7-3; clone_size: -
cdr3_nt: TGTGCCAGCAGCCCTGTGGGGGGAGAGGTGCAGTATTTT; cdr3_aa: CASSPVGGEVQYF; d_call: -; j_call: TRBJ2-3; v_call: TRBV5-4; clone_size: -
cdr3_nt: TGCGCCAGCAGCCAAGACAGAGGGCCAAAAATCACAGATACGCAGTATTTT; cdr3_aa: CASSQDRGPKITDTQYF; d_call: -; j_call: TRBJ2-3; v_call: TRBV4-3; clone_size: -
cdr3_nt: TGTGCCAGCAGCGCAATTACAGGGGTAGGGGAAAAACTGTTTTTT; cdr3_aa: CASSAITGVGEKLFF; d_call: TRBD1; j_call: TRBJ1-4; v_call: TRBV9; clone_size: once
cdr3_nt: TGTGCCAGCAGCGAAGGACAGGGGGCTTACGAGCAGTACTTC; cdr3_aa: CASSEGQGAYEQYF; d_call: TRBD1; j_call: TRBJ2-7; v_call: TRBV9; clone_size: -
cdr3_nt: TGTGCCAGCAGCCGGCCCTTAGGACAGGTCTCCTACGAGCAGTACTTC; cdr3_aa: CASSRPLGQVSYEQYF; d_call: TRBD1; j_call: TRBJ2-7; v_call: TRBV14; clone_size: -
cdr3_nt: TGTGCCAGCAGTTACTCGAGATACCCGACTAACTATGGCTACACCTTC; cdr3_aa: CASSYSRYPTNYGYTF; d_call: -; j_call: TRBJ1-2; v_call: TRBV6-5; clone_size: -
cdr3_nt: TGTGCCTGGAGTGTTCGGGTGTCAAATCGAGGAGCTTTCTTT; cdr3_aa: CAWSVRVSNRGAFF; d_call: -; j_call: TRBJ1-1; v_call: TRBV30; clone_size: -
cdr3_nt: TGCGCCAGCCGGGGGGCGGGTAATGAAAAACTGTTTTTT; cdr3_aa: CASRGAGNEKLFF; d_call: -; j_call: TRBJ1-4; v_call: TRBV4-1; clone_size: -
cdr3_nt: TGTGCCACCAACCCTGGGGGCGCCCTTAGCAATCAGCCCCAGCATTTT; cdr3_aa: CATNPGGALSNQPQHF; d_call: -; j_call: TRBJ1-5; v_call: TRBV15; clone_size: -
cdr3_nt: TGTGCCACCTCCCGGGGTAGTGATAGCAATCAGCCCCAGCATTTT; cdr3_aa: CATSRGSDSNQPQHF; d_call: -; j_call: TRBJ1-5; v_call: TRBV10-3; clone_size: once
cdr3_nt: TGTGCCTGGAGTCTAGGGGACGAGCAGTACTTC; cdr3_aa: CAWSLGDEQYF; d_call: -; j_call: TRBJ2-7; v_call: TRBV30; clone_size: -
cdr3_nt: TGCGCCAGCAGTCCAACAGGCCGCCTACTTTCTGGGGCCAACGTCCTGACTTTC; cdr3_aa: CASSPTGRLLSGANVLTF; d_call: -; j_call: TRBJ2-6; v_call: TRBV23-1; clone_size: -
cdr3_nt: TGTGCCATCAGTGAGGGACTAGCGGGAGGGCCTAGAGATACGCAGTATTTT; cdr3_aa: CAISEGLAGGPRDTQYF; d_call: TRBD2; j_call: TRBJ2-3; v_call: TRBV10-3; clone_size: -
cdr3_nt: TGTGCCAGCAGACGTCTAGCGGGAGACCCTACAGATACGCAGTATTTT; cdr3_aa: CASRRLAGDPTDTQYF; d_call: TRBD2; j_call: TRBJ2-3; v_call: TRBV27; clone_size: -
cdr3_nt: TGTGCCTGGACTCTGGGAGGGTTCGAGCAGTACTTC; cdr3_aa: CAWTLGGFEQYF; d_call: TRBD2; j_call: TRBJ2-7; v_call: TRBV30; clone_size: -
cdr3_nt: TGTGCCAGCAGTCAGGGACAGGGGTTCTACAATGAGCAGTTCTTC; cdr3_aa: CASSQGQGFYNEQFF; d_call: TRBD1; j_call: TRBJ2-1; v_call: TRBV6-6; clone_size: -
cdr3_nt: TGTGCCAGCAGCCAAGAAAGGGAGGCCTACGAGCAGTACTTC; cdr3_aa: CASSQEREAYEQYF; d_call: -; j_call: TRBJ2-7; v_call: TRBV4-2; clone_size: -
cdr3_nt: TGTGCCAGCAGTAAATTCAGCGGGAGTGGCACCGGGGAGCTGTTTTTT; cdr3_aa: CASSKFSGSGTGELFF; d_call: TRBD2; j_call: TRBJ2-2; v_call: TRBV13; clone_size: -
cdr3_nt: TGTGCCAGCAGCTTAACCGGGACAGGCGTACACGAGCAGTACTTC; cdr3_aa: CASSLTGTGVHEQYF; d_call: TRBD1; j_call: TRBJ2-7; v_call: TRBV4-2; clone_size: once
cdr3_nt: TGCGCCAGCAGCTGGGCGGGGCCCCAAGAGACCCAGTACTTC; cdr3_aa: CASSWAGPQETQYF; d_call: -; j_call: TRBJ2-5; v_call: TRBV5-1; clone_size: few
cdr3_nt: TGTGCCAGCAGCCCAGGGGGGTGGGAAGATGGCTACACCTTC; cdr3_aa: CASSPGGWEDGYTF; d_call: TRBD1; j_call: TRBJ1-2; v_call: TRBV9; clone_size: -
cdr3_nt: TGTGCCAGCAGCCAATCTAGACTATCGAGTTCCTACGAGCAGTACTTC; cdr3_aa: CASSQSRLSSSYEQYF; d_call: -; j_call: TRBJ2-7; v_call: TRBV4-2; clone_size: -
cdr3_nt: TGTGCCATCAGGCTTAGACTAGCGGGAAACTCCCTCTACGAGCAGTACTTC; cdr3_aa: CAIRLRLAGNSLYEQYF; d_call: TRBD2; j_call: TRBJ2-7; v_call: TRBV10-3; clone_size: -
cdr3_nt: TGTGCCAGCTCACCACTCGAGGGAGGAGGTCAGCCCCAGCATTTT; cdr3_aa: CASSPLEGGGQPQHF; d_call: -; j_call: TRBJ1-5; v_call: TRBV18; clone_size: -
cdr3_nt: TGTGCCAGCAGTGGCTGGTCTAGCGGATACAATGAGCAGTTCTTC; cdr3_aa: CASSGWSSGYNEQFF; d_call: TRBD2; j_call: TRBJ2-1; v_call: TRBV2; clone_size: -
cdr3_nt: TGCAGTGCTAGTCAGGCCCATGGAGCTTTCTTT; cdr3_aa: CSASQAHGAFF; d_call: -; j_call: TRBJ1-1; v_call: TRBV20-1; clone_size: -
cdr3_nt: TGTGCCAGCAGTGAAGCGCTTGGGACAGGGAACGAGCAGTACTTC; cdr3_aa: CASSEALGTGNEQYF; d_call: TRBD1; j_call: TRBJ2-7; v_call: TRBV2; clone_size: -